This entry concerns a single T cell receptor (beta chain). What it recognizes is unknown. V gave up 8 bases and J gave up 3 bases; unmatched junction bases: 9. Germline V CDR1 and CDR2: MNHEY, SVGAGI. This CDR3 is built from 14 residues. The data originate from a study of cytomegalovirus exposure and HLA in healthy donors. Points from the study as a whole: Listed as cytomegalovirus-associated were 164 TCR beta chains.

Clones were read by immunoSEQ multiplex PCR, and TCRdb kept only the in-frame ones, dropping some. The sample yields about 79,000 clones, over 85% seen once. This receptor was obtained from a woman in her 30s in good health and CMV-seronegative. Sequenced input: PBMCs. The chain uses TRBV6-5 and TRBJ2-7, with 8 positions matching TRBD2. This CDR3 is CASRTGGGNYEQYF. CDR3 DNA: TGTGCCAGCCGAACCGGGGGGGGGAACTACGAGCAGTACTTC.